The 5 T cell receptor beta chains below all came from one sample that was sequenced in a study of early T cells in non-severe SARS-CoV-2 infection. One entry per CDR3 protein, called by TCRdb with MiXCR from the 5' RACE reads. The repertoire includes more than 80,000 distinct CDR3 sequences, around 16% of them detected once, and 1.3% sits in the top ten. Sample: whole blood. The receptors were gathered from an adult who was a healthcare worker with PCR-confirmed SARS-CoV-2 infection or an uninfected control (not recorded which).

The chain joins TRBV11-2 to TRBJ2-5; 8 bases line up with TRBD1. CDR3 length: 15 amino acids. Germline CDR1 is SGHAT and CDR2 is FQNNGV. V was clipped by 1 base and J by 5 bases; unmatched bases: 6. The CDR3 coding sequence is TGTGCCAGCAGCTTAGGGGCAGGGGGCAAGGAGACCCAGTACTTC. Encoded protein: CASSLGAGGKETQYF.

This clonotype has a count of ten or more. The chain combines TRBV6-2 or TRBV6-3 with TRBJ1-2; no definite D call. V shed 4 bases and J shed 7 bases, with 7 bases lying between them. Germline V CDR1 and CDR2: MNHEY, SVGEGT. This CDR3 contains 11 residues. Written as DNA, the CDR3 is TGTGCCAGCAGTTTTTGGAGTGGCTACACCTTC. Protein sequence: CASSFWSGYTF.

This clonotype was counted many times. In nucleotides, the CDR3 is TGTGCCAGCTCCCATAGTGATGGGGGATACGGCTACACCTTC. It specifies CASSHSDGGYGYTF. The chain carries TRBV27 and TRBJ1-2; a weak D match, TRBD1 (5 bases). From germline, CDR1 is MNHEY and CDR2 SMNVEV (reference sequence). The CDR3 sequence is 14 residues long. The V end lost 8 bases, the J end lost 8 bases, and 21 bases lay between the germline ends.

This clonotype was seen more than once but under ten times. The chain joins TRBV4-3 to TRBJ2-7; 7 bases map to TRBD1. CDR1 and CDR2 (germline): LGHNA, YSLEER. This CDR3 spans 16 amino acids. The V gene end was trimmed by 0 bases and the J gene end by 4 bases; junction bases not matched to a gene: 9. The CDR3 DNA sequence: TGCGCCAGCAGCCAAGATGAGGGACAGAAGCAGTACGAGCAGTACTTC. Protein: CASSQDEGQKQYEQYF.

V usage is TRBV25-1 and J usage is TRBJ2-5; 9 bases agree with TRBD1. J lost 7 bases, V lost 1 base, and 4 bases had no gene match. The germline V gene has CDR1 MGHDK and CDR2 SYGVNS. There are 14 residues in the CDR3. CDR3 nucleotides: TGTGCCAGCAGTGAATGGGACAGGGAGGGGACCCAGTACTTC. It codes for CASSEWDREGTQYF.